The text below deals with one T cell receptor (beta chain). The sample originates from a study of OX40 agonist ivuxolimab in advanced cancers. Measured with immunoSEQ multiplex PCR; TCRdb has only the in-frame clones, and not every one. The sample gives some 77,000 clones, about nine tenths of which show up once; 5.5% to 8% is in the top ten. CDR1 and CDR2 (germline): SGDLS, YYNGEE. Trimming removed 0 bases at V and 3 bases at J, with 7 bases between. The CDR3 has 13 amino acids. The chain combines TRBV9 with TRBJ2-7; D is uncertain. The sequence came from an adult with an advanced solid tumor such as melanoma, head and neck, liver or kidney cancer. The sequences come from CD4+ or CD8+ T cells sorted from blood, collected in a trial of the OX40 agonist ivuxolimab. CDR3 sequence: CASSVDGVYEQYF. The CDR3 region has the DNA TGTGCCAGCAGCGTAGATGGAGTCTACGAGCAGTACTTC.